This entry lists 20 T cell receptor beta chains sequenced from one sample in a study of shared clonotypes between healthy human individuals. The protocol was immunoSEQ multiplex PCR, while the TCRdb copy is restricted to in-frame clones and leaves out a portion. The profile shows over 2 million clones, about 90% of them singletons. The sample consisted of naive CD4+ T cells from PBMCs. The sample's subset: CD45RA+ positively selected. These receptors were obtained from a man between 18 and 29 years old in good health. Some clones in this sample may be carry-over from other donors' samples.

This clone appeared a single time. The chain has TRBV4-1 and TRBJ2-1; 13 nucleotides line up with TRBD2. Germline V gene data show CDR1 as MGHRA and CDR2 as YSYEKL. The CDR3 is 17 residues long. With V trimmed by 5 bases and J by 0 bases, 4 bases remained unmatched. The CDR3 sequence is CASSARTSGSSYNEQFF. The CDR3, as DNA: TGCGCCAGCAGCGCTAGGACTAGCGGGAGCTCCTACAATGAGCAGTTCTTC.

This clone came up once. The rearrangement links TRBV14 to TRBJ2-3, with D perhaps TRBD2 (6 bases). Germline V gives CDR1 SGHDN, CDR2 FVKESK. V lost 1 base to trimming and J lost 11 bases, with 13 bases between them. This CDR3 comprises 13 residues. Here the CDR3 reads CASSQGHLARQYF. In DNA, the CDR3 is TGTGCCAGCAGCCAAGGTCATCTAGCGAGGCAGTATTTT.

V is TRBV5-6 and J is TRBJ2-1; 9 nucleotides align to TRBD1. CDR1 and CDR2 (germline): SGHDT, YYEEEE. J was trimmed by 3 bases and V by 0 bases; bases with no gene match: 4. The CDR3 totals 16 residues. In DNA form, the CDR3 reads TGTGCCAGCAGCTTGGGCTGGGGACAGGGCTACAATGAGCAGTTCTTC. Its translation is CASSLGWGQGYNEQFF.

V and J are TRBV7-3 and TRBJ2-7, with TRBD2 as a possible D gene (5 bases). CDR1 and CDR2 (germline): SGHTA, FQGTGA. The CDR3 sequence is 13 residues long. The V end was cut by 1 base, the J end by 7 bases, with 11 bases between. CDR3 in DNA: TGTGCCAGCAGCTTAAGTTCAAGAGGGGAGCAGTACTTC. This codes for CASSLSSRGEQYF.

The V call is TRBV7-6, the J call TRBJ2-1; D gene unclear. This CDR3 has 15 amino acids. CDR1 SGHVS and CDR2 FNYEAQ come from the germline V gene. With 1 base removed from V and 4 bases from J, the gap between germline ends came to 11 bases. CDR3 residues: CASSLGRLEYNEQFF. The CDR3 DNA reads TGTGCCAGCAGCTTAGGTCGGCTGGAATACAATGAGCAGTTCTTC.

Comment on this clone: Because the CDR3 is missing its conserved closing phenylalanine or tryptophan, this is likely a read error. The DNA is omitted, as the CDR3 cannot be located on it reliably, and the CDR3 follows TCRdb's listing. The chain employs TRBV28 and TRBJ2-7; TRBD2 is taken as the D call from the table, unchecked against the DNA. The CDR3 spans 11 residues, counting both ends. Per germline, CDR1 MDHEN and CDR2 SYDVKM. This chain's CDR3 is CASSDGGRFRL.

This chain uses TRBV6-6 with TRBJ2-5; D is possibly TRBD1 (6 bases). The CDR3 spans 13 residues. CDR1 MNHNY and CDR2 SVGAGI come from the germline V gene (reference sequence). V lost 5 bases and J 6 bases, leaving 13 bases between the germline ends. CDR3 sequence reads: CASSIRDTQTQYF. The CDR3 DNA is TGTGCCAGCAGTATACGGGACACCCAGACCCAGTACTTC.

The chain links TRBV21-1 to TRBJ2-3; the D call in the table, TRBD1, was not verified against the DNA. TRBV21-1 is listed as a pseudogene. The CDR3 has 14 amino acids. The CDR3 here is CASSKVSPGDTQYF. The CDR3 bases are TGTGCCAGCAGCAAAGTATCTCCAGGGGATACGCAGTATTTT.

This chain joins TRBV6-1 and TRBJ1-1; D uncertain. CDR3 length: 14 residues. V was clipped by 7 bases and J by 2 bases, with 14 bases between them. Germline V gene sequence: CDR1 MNHNS, CDR2 SASEGT. The CDR3 nucleotides read TGTGCCAGCACCGAGGGTGGGGTTAACACTGAAGCTTTCTTT. Protein: CASTEGGVNTEAFF.

This chain links TRBV5-4 with TRBJ2-3, with a weak D call TRBD1 (5 bases). The V end lost 0 bases, the J end lost 11 bases, and 7 bases lay between the germline ends. CDR1 SGHNT and CDR2 YYREEE come from the germline V gene (reference sequence). This CDR3 is 11 amino acids long. CDR3: CASSLDGQQYF. The CDR3 region has the DNA TGTGCCAGCAGCTTGGATGGACAGCAGTATTTT.

The chain uses TRBV14 and TRBJ2-2; D remains ambiguous. There are 13 residues in the CDR3. In germline, CDR1 is SGHDN, CDR2 FVKESK. The V end lost 0 bases, the J end lost 5 bases, and 4 bases lay between the germline ends. Here the CDR3 reads CASSQDRTGELFF. The CDR3 coding sequence is TGTGCCAGCAGCCAAGACAGGACCGGGGAGCTGTTTTTT. The complete variable domain, with remaining parts taken from reference TRBV14 and TRBJ2-2, reads EAGVTQFPSHSVIEKGQTVTLRCDPISGHDNLYWYRRVMGKEIKFLLHFVKESKQDESGMPNNRFLAERTGGTYSTLKVQPAELEDSGVYFCASSQDRTGELFFGEGSRLTVL.

The rearrangement joins TRBV19 to TRBJ2-3; D is unresolved. There are 11 residues in the CDR3. V lost 4 bases and J lost 6, with 5 bases in between. Germline assignment: CDR1 LNHDA and CDR2 SQIVND (reference sequence). The CDR3 reads CASSNWDTQYF. DNA of the CDR3: TGTGCCAGTAGTAACTGGGATACGCAGTATTTT.

The J gene is TRBJ2-7, the V gene TRBV10-2; TRBD2 matches at 9 bases. After removal of 2 bases from V and 2 bases from J, the junction contained 13 bases not matched to a gene. The germline V gene encodes CDR1 WSHSY and CDR2 SAAADI. There are 18 residues in the CDR3. The DNA of the CDR3 is TGCGCCAGCAGTGAGAGGGGTCCGAGGGGCGGGAGGGCCTACGAGCAGTACTTC. As protein: CASSERGPRGGRAYEQYF.

The V and J genes are TRBV5-1 and TRBJ2-5; tentatively, D is TRBD1 (7 bases). The CDR3 totals 16 residues. The ends were cut back, 0 bases at V and 2 bases at J, with 14 bases in the middle. The germline gives CDR1 SGHRS, CDR2 YFSETQ. This CDR3 is CASSLAGGKQQETQYF. The CDR3 DNA is TGCGCCAGCAGCTTGGCAGGGGGGAAACAACAAGAGACCCAGTACTTC.

The chain links TRBV5-1 to TRBJ2-2; 9 bases line up with TRBD1. Germline assignment: CDR1 SGHRS and CDR2 YFSETQ. With 3 bases clipped from V and 4 bases from J, the junction kept 4 bases outside the gene matches. The CDR3 is 15 residues long. The chain's CDR3 is CASSSKTGGTGELFF. The DNA for the CDR3 is TGCGCCAGCAGCTCGAAGACAGGGGGCACCGGGGAGCTGTTTTTT.

The rearrangement links TRBV29-1 to TRBJ2-2; 10 bases align to TRBD1. There are 15 residues in the CDR3. Trimming removed 6 bases from V and 6 bases from J; junction bases left unmatched: 10. Germline assignment: CDR1 SQVTM and CDR2 ANQGSEA. The CDR3 DNA is TGCAGCGTAAGGAGGGACAGGGGCTTACCCGGGGAGCTGTTTTTT. Residues: CSVRRDRGLPGELFF.

This chain joins TRBV2 and TRBJ1-5; TRBD1 is a possible D gene (6 bases). CDR1 and CDR2 (germline): SNHLY, FYNNEI. This CDR3 comprises 12 residues. V was cut by 11 bases and J by 3 bases, with 11 bases left in between. CDR3 coding DNA: TGTGCCCTCGGGGGCCTCAATCAGCCCCAGCATTTT. It translates to CALGGLNQPQHF.

The chain combines TRBV19 with TRBJ2-5; TRBD1 aligns across 10 bases. With 5 bases clipped from V and 4 bases from J, the junction kept 10 bases outside the gene matches. Germline loops: CDR1 LNHDA, CDR2 SQIVND (reference sequence). The CDR3 loop spans 16 amino acids. For the CDR3, the DNA is TGTGCCAGTAGTGTGCGACAGGGGGCTTCCGGAGAGACCCAGTACTTC. As protein: CASSVRQGASGETQYF. The full variable domain, in which reference TRBV19 and TRBJ2-5 provide the parts outside the CDR3, is DGGITQSPKYLFRKEGQNVTLSCEQNLNHDAMYWYRQDPGQGLRLIYYSQIVNDFQKGDIAEGYSVSREKKESFPLTVTSAQKNPTAFYLCASSVRQGASGETQYFGPGTRLLVL.

The chain uses TRBV25-1 and TRBJ1-1; D is unclear. The CDR3 covers 15 residues. Per germline, CDR1 MGHDK and CDR2 SYGVNS. The V end lost 6 bases, the J end lost 0 bases, and 14 bases lay between the germline ends. CDR3: CASSPPHGVNTEAFF. CDR3 DNA: TGTGCCAGCAGCCCGCCCCACGGGGTGAACACTGAAGCTTTCTTT.

This CDR3 is CSAGGGSDEQFF. The CDR3 nucleotides read TGCAGCGCCGGAGGGGGGTCTGATGAGCAGTTCTTC. The V call is TRBV29-1, the J call TRBJ2-1; the D gene could be TRBD1 or TRBD2 (6 bases each). Germline CDR1 reads SQVTM; CDR2 reads ANQGSEA. The CDR3 covers 12 residues. V lost 7 bases to trimming and J lost 8 bases, with 15 bases between them.